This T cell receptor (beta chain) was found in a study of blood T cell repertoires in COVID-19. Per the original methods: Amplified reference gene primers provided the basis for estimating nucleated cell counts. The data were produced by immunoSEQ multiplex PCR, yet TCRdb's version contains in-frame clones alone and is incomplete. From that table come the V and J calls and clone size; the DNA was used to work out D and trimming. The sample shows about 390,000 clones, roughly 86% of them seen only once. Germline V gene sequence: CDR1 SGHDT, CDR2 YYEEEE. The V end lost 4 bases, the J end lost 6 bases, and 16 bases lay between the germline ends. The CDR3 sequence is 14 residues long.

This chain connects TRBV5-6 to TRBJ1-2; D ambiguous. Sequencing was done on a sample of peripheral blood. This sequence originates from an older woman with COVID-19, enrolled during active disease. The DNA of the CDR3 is TGTGCCAGCAGCCCGGACGGAGGTTATCATGGCTACACCTTC. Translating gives CASSPDGGYHGYTF.